The 5 T cell receptor beta chains in this list originate from one sample, sequenced in a study of blood T cell repertoires in COVID-19. Here immunoSEQ multiplex PCR was the method, and the copy in TCRdb shows in-frame clones only, minus some. The sample contains about 400,000 clones, 70% to 90% of which appear only once. Material: peripheral blood. Receptors originate from a woman aged 25-40 years with active or convalescent COVID-19.

This chain links TRBV11-3 with TRBJ2-7; a weak D match, TRBD2 (5 bases). This CDR3 is 11 amino acids long. Germline CDR1 SGHNT, CDR2 YENEEA. Trimming stripped 4 bases from V and 4 bases from J, with 5 bases between. CDR3 sequence: CASSSGYEQYF. DNA for the CDR3: TGTGCCAGCAGCTCGGGGTACGAGCAGTACTTC.

V gene TRBV20-1 combines with J gene TRBJ1-4; possibly TRBD1 for D (5 bases). CDR1 DFQATT and CDR2 SNEGSKA come from the germline V gene (reference sequence). With 3 bases removed from V and 8 bases from J, the gap between germline ends came to 16 bases. CDR3 size: 14 residues. The CDR3: CSASPGGVGEKLFF. CDR3 sequence (DNA): TGCAGTGCTAGTCCGGGAGGGGTTGGGGAAAAACTGTTTTTT.

J is TRBJ1-2 and V is TRBV7-8; the match to TRBD1 covers 7 bases. CDR1 is SGHVS and CDR2 is FQNEAQ in the germline V gene. With 5 bases clipped from V and 1 base from J, the junction kept 4 bases outside the gene matches. The CDR3 is 14 residues long. In DNA form, the CDR3 reads TGTGCCAGCAGCACGGACAGGATTAACTATGGCTACACCTTC. It yields the protein CASSTDRINYGYTF.

The rearrangement links TRBV19 to TRBJ1-1, with D hard to call. The germline gives CDR1 LNHDA, CDR2 SQIVND (reference sequence). V lost 3 bases and J lost 6, with 11 bases in between. The CDR3 has 13 residues. CDR3 in amino acids: CASSISHSAEAFF. The CDR3 DNA reads as TGTGCCAGTAGTATTTCTCATAGTGCTGAAGCTTTCTTT.

The V gene is TRBV29-1, the J gene TRBJ2-2; 7 bases map to TRBD1. The CDR3 has 12 residues. CDR1 is SQVTM, CDR2 ANQGSEA, per germline. CDR3 amino acids: CSVQRGPGELFF. The CDR3 region has the DNA TGCAGTGTCCAAAGGGGGCCCGGGGAGCTGTTTTTT.